This TCR beta chain appears in the sequencing data of a study of identical twins. General observations from the study: There was more out-of-frame TCR alpha sharing in monozygotic twins than models estimated. Insertions were fewer in abundant cord blood beta clonotypes, whereas memory repertoires showed none of this pattern.

The CDR3 is made up of 14 amino acids. CDR1 is SGHRS and CDR2 is YFSETQ in the germline V gene. V trimming: 3 bases; J trimming: 5 bases; junction bases outside the gene matches: 7. For this clonotype: Antigen: not known.

TCRdb itself ran the 5' RACE reads through MiXCR, one entry per CDR3 protein. This sample has approximately 630,000 distinct CDR3 sequences, with under 8.5% found just once. Healthy Caucasians were all of the donors. These data also formed part of another study, on yellow fever vaccine responses in identical twins.

The receptor was derived from a young woman in good health. Specimen: PBMCs. The chain employs TRBV5-1 and TRBJ2-5, with TRBD2 matching over 7 bases. Here the CDR3 DNA reads TGCGCCAGCAGCTCCGGACTAGTCAGGGAGACCCAGTACTTC. Its protein product is CASSSGLVRETQYF.